This is a list of T cell receptor beta chains from one sample in a study of blood T cell repertoires in COVID-19. Profiled with immunoSEQ multiplex PCR; TCRdb holds only in-frame clones, not every one. In the table there are tens of thousands of clones, roughly three quarters of which are singletons. The sequencing input was peripheral blood. These receptor sequences come from a man between 65 and 85 years old with acute or convalescent COVID-19. The CDR3 runs from the conserved cysteine through the conserved F or W. A D gene is named only where the DNA matches it firmly. Size tells how often a clone was seen (once, few, many) or the class of an expanded clone, and some rows leave it out.

J	V	D	size	DNA	CDR3
TRBJ1-2	TRBV11-2	-	-	TGTGCCAGCAGCCTGGGCAGCTCATTTAACTATGGCTACACCTTC	CASSLGSSFNYGYTF
TRBJ1-1	TRBV18	TRBD1	-	TGTGCCAGCTCCCTAACAGGGGGCGCGGAAGCTTTCTTT	CASSLTGGAEAFF
TRBJ2-7	TRBV7-2	-	-	TGTGCCAGCAGCTTAGATACGGTTCCCTACGAGCAGTACTTC	CASSLDTVPYEQYF
TRBJ1-2	TRBV19	-	-	TGTGCCAGTAGTATTGTCTTAGGACAAACTAACTATGGCTACACCTTC	CASSIVLGQTNYGYTF
TRBJ1-1	TRBV10-2	TRBD1	-	TGCGCCAGCAGTACCGGGACAGGGGTGCGTGGAGCTTTCTTT	CASSTGTGVRGAFF
TRBJ1-2	TRBV4-1	-	once	TGCGCCAGCAGCCAAGATTACGACAGGATGGACTCCTATTTTGGCTACACCTTC	CASSQDYDRMDSYFGYTF
TRBJ1-2	TRBV29-1	-	-	TGCAGCGTTGCAGAAAACTACTATGGCTACACCTTC	CSVAENYYGYTF
TRBJ2-5	TRBV11-2	TRBD2	-	TGTGCCAGCAGCCGAAGGACTAGGGAAGAGACCCAGTACTTC	CASSRRTREETQYF
TRBJ1-2	TRBV7-2	-	-	TGTGCCAGCAGCGGCGGAGGTCCAGTTTACTATGGCTACACCTTC	CASSGGGPVYYGYTF
TRBJ2-2	TRBV30	-	-	TGTGCCTGGAGTGCCGAGGGGGAAGGAACCGGGGAGCTGTTTTTT	CAWSAEGEGTGELFF
TRBJ2-2	TRBV11-2	TRBD2	-	TGTGCCAGCAGCTCGCGACTAGCGGTTATGATGAACACCGGGGAGCTGTTTTTT	CASSSRLAVMMNTGELFF
TRBJ2-1	TRBV19	TRBD1	-	TGTGCCAGTAGTCAATCACATTTAGGACAGGTTGAGCAGTTCTTC	CASSQSHLGQVEQFF
TRBJ1-2	TRBV19	-	-	TGTGCCAGTAGTATCTCGGTCAGGCTCATTGGCTACACCTTC	CASSISVRLIGYTF
TRBJ1-2	TRBV30	-	-	TGTGCCTGGAGCGGGTATGGCTACACCTTC	CAWSGYGYTF
TRBJ1-3	TRBV6-1	-	-	TGTGCCAGCAGCCGGGAGCGCTCCTCTGGAAACACCATATATTTT	CASSRERSSGNTIYF
TRBJ1-1	TRBV19	-	-	TGTGCCAGTAGTGCGCAGGGGCGAGCCCCGCCTGAAGCTTTCTTT	CASSAQGRAPPEAFF
TRBJ2-2	TRBV2	-	-	TGTGCCAGCCGGAGTACCGGGGAGCTGTTTTTT	CASRSTGELFF
TRBJ1-2	TRBV14	TRBD1	few	TGTGCCAGCAGCCAGCTGGGACAGGGCAACTATGGCTACACCTTC	CASSQLGQGNYGYTF
TRBJ1-3	TRBV5-6	-	once	TGTGCCAGCAGCTTGGATTTGAGGGGGTCTGGAAACACCATATATTTT	CASSLDLRGSGNTIYF
TRBJ1-3	TRBV19	-	-	TGTGCCAGTAGTATGGGCGGGGGGACCCGAAACACCATATATTTT	CASSMGGGTRNTIYF
TRBJ2-3	TRBV6-2/TRBV6-3	TRBD2	-	TGTGCCAGCAGCAGGGGACTAGCGGTCACAGATACGCAGTATTTT	CASSRGLAVTDTQYF
TRBJ1-2	TRBV4-3	-	-	TGCGCCAGCAGCCAAGACTATAACTATGGCTACACCTTC	CASSQDYNYGYTF
TRBJ1-1	TRBV30	-	-	TGTGCCGGCAGACAGAGGAAAGCTTTCTTT	CAGRQRKAFF
TRBJ1-2	TRBV7-2	TRBD1	-	TGTGCCAGCAGCCAGGGGGGAAATTATGGCTACACCTTC	CASSQGGNYGYTF
TRBJ1-1	TRBV4-3	-	-	TGCGCCAGCAGCCAAGATCCACAGGCGAACACTGAAGCTTTCTTT	CASSQDPQANTEAFF
TRBJ2-2	TRBV18	TRBD2	once	TGTGCCAGCTCACCGCCACTAGCGCCGAACACCGGGGAGCTGTTTTTT	CASSPPLAPNTGELFF
TRBJ2-7	TRBV29-1	-	few	TGCAGCGTTGTGCCAGACAGCTCCTACGAGCAGTACTTC	CSVVPDSSYEQYF
TRBJ2-3	TRBV10-3	TRBD2	-	TGTGCCATCAGTGAGAACGTCGGGGGGGGAATAGATACGCAGTATTTT	CAISENVGGGIDTQYF
TRBJ2-7	TRBV7-9	-	-	TGTGCCAGCGCCGAGACACCGTTCTCCTACGAGCAGTACTTC	CASAETPFSYEQYF
TRBJ1-3	TRBV18	-	-	TGTGCCAGCTCGGCAGACAGGACTTTCTCTGGAAACACCATATATTTT	CASSADRTFSGNTIYF
TRBJ1-4	TRBV3-1/TRBV3-2	-	-	TGTGCCAGCAGTTCATGGGTTGTCGGGAGAAGAAATGAAAAACTGTTTTTT	CASSSWVVGRRNEKLFF
TRBJ2-7	TRBV5-1	-	-	TGCGCCAGCAGCTTTGAGGGCTCCTACGAGCAGTACTTC	CASSFEGSYEQYF
TRBJ2-3	TRBV11-2	-	-	TGTGCCAGCACCCAGGGCACAGATACGCAGTATTTT	CASTQGTDTQYF
TRBJ2-3	TRBV18	TRBD1	-	TGTGCCAGCTCGCCCGCGGGACAGGGTACAGATACGCAGTATTTT	CASSPAGQGTDTQYF
TRBJ2-2	TRBV7-8	-	-	TGTGCCAGCAGCTTAGGACTGAACACCGGGGAGCTGTTTTTT	CASSLGLNTGELFF
TRBJ1-6	TRBV14	TRBD1	-	TGTGCCAGCAGCCAGGGACAGTTTAATTCACCCCTCCACTTT	CASSQGQFNSPLHF
TRBJ2-7	TRBV7-2	-	-	TGTGCCAGCAGCTTCGGCGGCGGCCTGAGGGAGCAGTACTTC	CASSFGGGLREQYF
TRBJ1-1	TRBV2	-	once	TGTGCCAGCAGTGAAGCAGGGAGGGAATACACTGAAGCTTTCTTT	CASSEAGREYTEAFF
TRBJ2-2	TRBV30	-	-	TGTGCCTGGAGCGGTACTATCTACACCGGGGAGCTGTTTTTT	CAWSGTIYTGELFF
TRBJ2-1	TRBV9	TRBD1	-	TGTGCCAGCAGCGCGTCGGGACAGGTCTCCTACAATGAGCAGTTCTTC	CASSASGQVSYNEQFF
TRBJ1-3	TRBV6-2/TRBV6-3	-	-	TGTGCCAGCAGTTCCGGGGGCTCTGGAAACACCATATATTTT	CASSSGGSGNTIYF
TRBJ1-2	TRBV29-1	-	-	TGCAGCGTAGCGACAGGAAACTATGGCTACACCTTC	CSVATGNYGYTF
TRBJ1-1	TRBV11-3	-	-	TGTGCCAGCAGCCCTTCAACAGGGAGTACTGAAGCTTTCTTT	CASSPSTGSTEAFF
TRBJ1-4	TRBV4-1	TRBD1	-	TGCGCCAGCAGGGGAGGGACAGGGGGCCCTACTAATGAAAAACTGTTTTTT	CASRGGTGGPTNEKLFF
TRBJ2-7	TRBV9	TRBD1	-	TGTGCCAGCAGCGCGACAGGGAACGAGCAGTACTTC	CASSATGNEQYF
TRBJ1-5	TRBV19	TRBD1	-	TGTGCCAGTAGTAGTTGGGGACAGGGGGCCACTAGCAATCAGCCCCAGCATTTT	CASSSWGQGATSNQPQHF
TRBJ1-5	TRBV12-5	-	-	TGTGCTAGTGGTTTGGGACATGCATGGCCCCAGCATTTT	CASGLGHAWPQHF
TRBJ2-1	TRBV27	-	-	TGTGCCAGCAGTTTCGCGGGTTCTTACAATGAGCAGTTCTTC	CASSFAGSYNEQFF
TRBJ1-5	TRBV7-9	-	-	TGTGCCAGCAGCGGGAAGGAAGAGACAGGATACAATCAGCCCCAGCATTTT	CASSGKEETGYNQPQHF
TRBJ1-1	TRBV2	TRBD1	few	TGTGCCACCAAGGACAGGGAGGACACTGAAGCTTTCTTT	CATKDREDTEAFF
TRBJ1-1	TRBV7-8	-	-	TGTGCCAGCAGCTTAGCGGGCAGACCCATGAACACTGAAGCTTTCTTT	CASSLAGRPMNTEAFF
TRBJ1-2	TRBV12-3/TRBV12-4	-	few	TGTGCCAGCAGTTTCGGCTGGGAGGGCTACACCTTC	CASSFGWEGYTF
TRBJ1-2	TRBV7-2	-	-	TGTGCCAGCAGCGCGAGGGCGACCTGGTATGGCTACACCTTC	CASSARATWYGYTF
TRBJ1-1	TRBV5-4	TRBD1	-	TGTGCCAGCAGGCCGGGACAGGGAATGAACACTGAAGCTTTCTTT	CASRPGQGMNTEAFF